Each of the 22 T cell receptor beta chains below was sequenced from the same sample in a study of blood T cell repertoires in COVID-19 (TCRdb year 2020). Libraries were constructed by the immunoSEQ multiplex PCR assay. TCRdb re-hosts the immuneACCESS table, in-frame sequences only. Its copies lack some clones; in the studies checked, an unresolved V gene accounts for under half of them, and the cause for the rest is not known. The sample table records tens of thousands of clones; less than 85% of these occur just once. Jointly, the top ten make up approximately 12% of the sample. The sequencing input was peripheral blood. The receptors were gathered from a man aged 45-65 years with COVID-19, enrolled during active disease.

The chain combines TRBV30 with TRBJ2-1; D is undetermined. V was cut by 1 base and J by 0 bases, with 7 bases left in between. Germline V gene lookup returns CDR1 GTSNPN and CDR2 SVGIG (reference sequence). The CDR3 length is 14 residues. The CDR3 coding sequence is TGTGCCTGGAGTGACCTGAGCTCCTACAATGAGCAGTTCTTC. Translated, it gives CAWSDLSSYNEQFF. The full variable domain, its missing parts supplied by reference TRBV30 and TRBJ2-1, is SQTIHQWPATLVQPVGSPLSLECTVEGTSNPNLYWYRQAAGRGLQLLFYSVGIGQISSEVPQNLSASRPQDRQFILSSKKLLLSDSGFYLCAWSDLSSYNEQFFGPGTRLTVL.

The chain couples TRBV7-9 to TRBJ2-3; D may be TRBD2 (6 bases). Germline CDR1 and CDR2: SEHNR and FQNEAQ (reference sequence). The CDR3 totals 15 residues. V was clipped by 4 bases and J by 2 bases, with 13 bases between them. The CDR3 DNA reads TGTGCCAGCAGCTCCGGATGGGGGGACACAGATACGCAGTATTTT. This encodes CASSSGWGDTDTQYF.

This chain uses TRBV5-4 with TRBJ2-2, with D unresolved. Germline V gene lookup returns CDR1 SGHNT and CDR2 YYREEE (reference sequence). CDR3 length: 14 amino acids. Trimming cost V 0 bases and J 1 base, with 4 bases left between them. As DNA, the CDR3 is TGTGCCAGCAGCTTGGCTCGGAACACCGGGGAGCTGTTTTTT. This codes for CASSLARNTGELFF.

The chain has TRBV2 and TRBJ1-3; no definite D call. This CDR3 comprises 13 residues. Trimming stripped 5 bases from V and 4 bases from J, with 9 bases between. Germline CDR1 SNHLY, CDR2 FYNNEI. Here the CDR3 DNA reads TGTGCCAGCAGTCCGAGGTGGGGAAACACCATATATTTT. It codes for CASSPRWGNTIYF. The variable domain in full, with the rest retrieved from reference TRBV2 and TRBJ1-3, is EPEVTQTPSHQVTQMGQEVILRCVPISNHLYFYWYRQILGQKVEFLVSFYNNEISEKSEIFDDQFSVERPDGSNFTLKIRSTKLEDSAMYFCASSPRWGNTIYFGEGSWLTVV.

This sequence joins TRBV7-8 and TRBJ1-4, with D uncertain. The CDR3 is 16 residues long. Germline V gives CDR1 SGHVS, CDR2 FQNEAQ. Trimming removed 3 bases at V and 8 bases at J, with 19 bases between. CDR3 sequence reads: CASSLQQPGGIEKLFF. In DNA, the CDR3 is TGTGCCAGCAGCTTGCAACAACCTGGCGGAATCGAAAAACTGTTTTTT.

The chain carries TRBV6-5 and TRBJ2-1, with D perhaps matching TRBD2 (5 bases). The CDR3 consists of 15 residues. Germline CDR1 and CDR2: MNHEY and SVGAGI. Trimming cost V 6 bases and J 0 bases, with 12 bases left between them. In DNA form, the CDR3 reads TGTGCCAGCAGCTTAGACGGGGACTCCTACAATGAGCAGTTCTTC. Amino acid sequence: CASSLDGDSYNEQFF.

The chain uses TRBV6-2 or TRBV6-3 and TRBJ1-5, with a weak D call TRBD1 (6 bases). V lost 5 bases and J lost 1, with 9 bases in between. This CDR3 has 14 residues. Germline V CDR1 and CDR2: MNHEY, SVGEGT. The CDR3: CASSRTASNQPQHF. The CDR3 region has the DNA TGTGCCAGCAGTCGGACAGCAAGCAATCAGCCCCAGCATTTT.

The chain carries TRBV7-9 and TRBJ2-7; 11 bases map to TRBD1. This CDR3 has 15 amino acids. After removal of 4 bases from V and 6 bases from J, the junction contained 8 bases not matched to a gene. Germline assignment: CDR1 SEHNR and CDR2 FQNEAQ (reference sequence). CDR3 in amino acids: CASSSGTGGLIEQYF. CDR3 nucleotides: TGTGCCAGCAGCTCGGGGACAGGGGGACTAATCGAGCAGTACTTC.

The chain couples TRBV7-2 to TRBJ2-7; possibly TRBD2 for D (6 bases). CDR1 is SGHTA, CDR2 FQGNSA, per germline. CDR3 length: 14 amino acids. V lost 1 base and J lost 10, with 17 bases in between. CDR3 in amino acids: CASSLVSGLSTQYF. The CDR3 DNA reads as TGTGCCAGCAGCTTAGTAAGCGGGCTCTCAACCCAGTACTTC.

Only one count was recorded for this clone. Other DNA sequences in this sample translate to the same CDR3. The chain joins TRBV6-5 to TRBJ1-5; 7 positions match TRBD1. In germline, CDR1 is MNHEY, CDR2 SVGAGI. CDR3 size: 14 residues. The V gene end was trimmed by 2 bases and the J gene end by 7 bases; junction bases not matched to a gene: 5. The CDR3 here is CASSYRQGHQPQHF. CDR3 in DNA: TGTGCCAGCAGTTACCGACAGGGTCACCAGCCCCAGCATTTT.

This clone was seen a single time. CDR3 in amino acids: CAISETSGGNEQFF. The DNA of the CDR3 is TGTGCCATCAGTGAAACCTCGGGGGGTAATGAGCAGTTCTTC. The J gene is TRBJ2-1, the V gene TRBV10-3; 7 nucleotides agree with TRBD2. Germline CDR1 reads ENHRY; CDR2 reads SYGVKD. The CDR3 is made up of 14 amino acids. J lost 7 bases, V lost 3 bases, and 6 bases had no gene match.

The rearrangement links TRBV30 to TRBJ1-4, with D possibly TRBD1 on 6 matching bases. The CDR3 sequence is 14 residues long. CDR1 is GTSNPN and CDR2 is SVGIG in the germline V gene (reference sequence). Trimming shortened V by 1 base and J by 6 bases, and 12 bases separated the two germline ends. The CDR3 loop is CAWSATGMDEKLFF. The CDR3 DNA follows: TGTGCCTGGAGTGCGACAGGAATGGATGAAAAACTGTTTTTT.

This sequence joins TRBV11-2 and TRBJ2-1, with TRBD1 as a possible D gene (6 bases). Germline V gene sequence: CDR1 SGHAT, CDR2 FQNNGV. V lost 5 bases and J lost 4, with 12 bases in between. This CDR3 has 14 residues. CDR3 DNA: TGTGCCAGCAGCCTACAGGGTCGTTACAATGAGCAGTTCTTC. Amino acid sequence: CASSLQGRYNEQFF. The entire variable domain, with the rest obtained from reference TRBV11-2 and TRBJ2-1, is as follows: EAGVAQSPRYKIIEKRQSVAFWCNPISGHATLYWYQQILGQGPKLLIQFQNNGVVDDSQLPKDRFSAERLKGVDSTLKIQPAKLEDSAVYLCASSLQGRYNEQFFGPGTRLTVL.

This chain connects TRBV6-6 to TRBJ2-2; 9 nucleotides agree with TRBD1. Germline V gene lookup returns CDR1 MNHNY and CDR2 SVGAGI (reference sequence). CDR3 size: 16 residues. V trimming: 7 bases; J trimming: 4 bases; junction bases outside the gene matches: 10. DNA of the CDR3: TGTGCCAGCATCGCCGGGACAGGGATCCGCACCGGGGAGCTGTTTTTT. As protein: CASIAGTGIRTGELFF.

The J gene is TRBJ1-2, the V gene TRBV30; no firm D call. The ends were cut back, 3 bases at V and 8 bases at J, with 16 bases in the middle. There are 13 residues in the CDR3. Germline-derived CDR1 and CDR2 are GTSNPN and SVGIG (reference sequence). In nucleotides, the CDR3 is TGTGCCTGGAGCCTAACGGGGATGTTGGGCTACACCTTC. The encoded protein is CAWSLTGMLGYTF.

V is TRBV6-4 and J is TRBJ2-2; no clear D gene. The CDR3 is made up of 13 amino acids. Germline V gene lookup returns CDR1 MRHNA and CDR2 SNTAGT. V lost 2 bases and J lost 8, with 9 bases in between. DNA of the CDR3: TGTGCCAGCAGTGACCCCTACGGTGGGGAGCTGTTTTTT. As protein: CASSDPYGGELFF.

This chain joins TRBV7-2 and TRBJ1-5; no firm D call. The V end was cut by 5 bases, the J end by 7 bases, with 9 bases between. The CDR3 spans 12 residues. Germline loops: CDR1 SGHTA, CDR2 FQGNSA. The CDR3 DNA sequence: TGTGCCAGCAGCCTCCCAGGACAGCCCCAGCATTTT. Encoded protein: CASSLPGQPQHF.

DNA of the CDR3: TGTGCCAGCAAGTTACTAGCGGGGGCCGGGGAGCTGTTTTTT. Its protein is CASKLLAGAGELFF. The rearrangement uses TRBV2 and TRBJ2-2, with 11 nucleotides matching TRBD2. Germline-derived CDR1 and CDR2 are SNHLY and FYNNEI. This CDR3 spans 14 amino acids. V trimming: 7 bases; J trimming: 6 bases; junction bases outside the gene matches: 4.

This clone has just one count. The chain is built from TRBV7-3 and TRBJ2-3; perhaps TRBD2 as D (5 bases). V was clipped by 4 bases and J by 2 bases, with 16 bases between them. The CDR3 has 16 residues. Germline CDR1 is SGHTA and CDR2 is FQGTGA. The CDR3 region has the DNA TGTGCCAGCAGCTCGGGTAGCGTTCTCGACACAGATACGCAGTATTTT. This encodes CASSSGSVLDTDTQYF.

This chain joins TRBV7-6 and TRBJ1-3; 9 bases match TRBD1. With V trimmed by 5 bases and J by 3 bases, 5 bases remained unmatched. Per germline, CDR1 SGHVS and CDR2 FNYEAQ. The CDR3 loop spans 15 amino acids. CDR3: CASSADRGIGNTIYF. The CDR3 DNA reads TGTGCCAGCAGCGCCGACAGGGGGATTGGAAACACCATATATTTT. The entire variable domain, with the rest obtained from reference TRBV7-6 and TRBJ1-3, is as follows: GAGVSQSPRYKVTKRGQDVALRCDPISGHVSLYWYRQALGQGPEFLTYFNYEAQQDKSGLPNDRFSAERPEGSISTLTIQRTEQRDSAMYRCASSADRGIGNTIYFGEGSWLTVV.

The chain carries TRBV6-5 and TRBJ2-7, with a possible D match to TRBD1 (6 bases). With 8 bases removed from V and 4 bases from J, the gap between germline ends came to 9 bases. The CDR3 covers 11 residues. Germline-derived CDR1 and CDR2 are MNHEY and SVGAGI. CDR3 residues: CASQGHYEQYF. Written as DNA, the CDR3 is TGTGCCAGCCAGGGACATTACGAGCAGTACTTC.

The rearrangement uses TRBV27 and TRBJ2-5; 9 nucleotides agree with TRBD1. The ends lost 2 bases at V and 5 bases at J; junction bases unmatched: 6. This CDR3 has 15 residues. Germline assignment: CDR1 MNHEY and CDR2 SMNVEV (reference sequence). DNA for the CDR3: TGTGCCAGCAGTTTAAGGGACAGGGCCGCGGAGACCCAGTACTTC. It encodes CASSLRDRAAETQYF.